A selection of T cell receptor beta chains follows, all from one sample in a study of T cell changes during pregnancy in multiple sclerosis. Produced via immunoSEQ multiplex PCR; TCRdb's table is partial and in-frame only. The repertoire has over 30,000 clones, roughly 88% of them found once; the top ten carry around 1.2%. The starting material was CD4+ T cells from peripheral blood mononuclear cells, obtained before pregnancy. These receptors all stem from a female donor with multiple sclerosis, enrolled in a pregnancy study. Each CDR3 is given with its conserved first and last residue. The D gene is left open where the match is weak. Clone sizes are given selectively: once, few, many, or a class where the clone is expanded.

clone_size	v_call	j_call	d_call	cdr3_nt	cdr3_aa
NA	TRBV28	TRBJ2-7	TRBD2	TGTGCCAGCAGTTCAGCGGGAGGGGGCTACGAGCAGTACTTC	CASSSAGGGYEQYF
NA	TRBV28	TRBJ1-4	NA	TGTGCCAGCACCCCTCGGGGGGGGAAACTGTTTTTT	CASTPRGGKLFF
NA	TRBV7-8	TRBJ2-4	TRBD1	TGTGCCAGCAGGCCTGGACAGGGCGTAAACATTCAGTACTTC	CASRPGQGVNIQYF
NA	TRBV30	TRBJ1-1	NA	TGTGCCTGGAGTGGGGGCTCGGCAGGAAGAGCTTTCTTT	CAWSGGSAGRAFF
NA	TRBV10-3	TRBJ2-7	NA	TGTGCCATCAGTTTTCTCCGGGACTCCTACGAGCAGTACTTC	CAISFLRDSYEQYF
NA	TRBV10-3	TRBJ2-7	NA	TGTGCCATCAGTACCTCGACTACATCCTACGAGCAGTACTTC	CAISTSTTSYEQYF
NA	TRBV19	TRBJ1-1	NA	TGTGCCAGTAGTACTCTAGGGAACACTGAAGCTTTCTTT	CASSTLGNTEAFF
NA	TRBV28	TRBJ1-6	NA	TGTGCCAGCAGTTTACGACTAGGGAGGAATTCACCCCTCCACTTT	CASSLRLGRNSPLHF
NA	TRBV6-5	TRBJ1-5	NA	TGTGCCAGCAGTTACTTGCGACAGGCGAAGGATCAGCCCCAGCATTTT	CASSYLRQAKDQPQHF
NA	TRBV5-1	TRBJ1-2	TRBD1	TGCGCCAGCAGCCCTGCGGACAGGGACCTCCATGGCTACACCTTC	CASSPADRDLHGYTF
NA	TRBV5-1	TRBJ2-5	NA	TGCGCCAGCAGCCCCACGGGATCCGAGACCCAGTACTTC	CASSPTGSETQYF
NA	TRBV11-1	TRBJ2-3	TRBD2	TGTGCCAGCAACGAGACTAGCGGGAGAGTGCAACACGGGGATACGCAGTATTTT	CASNETSGRVQHGDTQYF
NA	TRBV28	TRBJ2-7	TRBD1	TGTGCCAGCAGCCCCATACCCGGACAGGGGACCTACGAGCAGTACTTC	CASSPIPGQGTYEQYF
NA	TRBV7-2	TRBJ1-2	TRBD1	TGTGCCAGCAGCTTCACCCGGGACAGGACTTATGGCTACACCTTC	CASSFTRDRTYGYTF
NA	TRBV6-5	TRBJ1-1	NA	TGTGCCAGCACGCAGGCGGGGCTTTACACTGAAGCTTTCTTT	CASTQAGLYTEAFF
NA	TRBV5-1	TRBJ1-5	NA	TGCGCCAGCAGCTTGGCCCCCGTTTCTAGCAATCAGCCCCAGCATTTT	CASSLAPVSSNQPQHF
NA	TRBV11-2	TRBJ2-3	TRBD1	TGTGCCAGCAGCTTAGGACAGGGAGATACGCAGTATTTT	CASSLGQGDTQYF
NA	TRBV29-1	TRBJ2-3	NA	TGCAGCGTTGAATTCGGAGGGCCAGGAGATACGCAGTATTTT	CSVEFGGPGDTQYF
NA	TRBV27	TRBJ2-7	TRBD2	TGTGCCAGCAGTAGCAGCGGGAAGACCTACGAGCAGTACTTC	CASSSSGKTYEQYF
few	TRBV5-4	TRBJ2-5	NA	TGTGCCAGCAGCACCCAACAGGGATCCGAGGAGACCCAGTACTTC	CASSTQQGSEETQYF
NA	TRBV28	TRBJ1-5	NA	TGTGCCAGCAGTTTCCCAAATCAGCCCCAGCATTTT	CASSFPNQPQHF
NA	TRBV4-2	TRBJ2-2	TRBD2	TGTGCCAGCAGCCACCGGGGAGGGGAGAACACCGGGGAGCTGTTTTTT	CASSHRGGENTGELFF
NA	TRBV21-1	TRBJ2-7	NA	TGTGCCAGCAGCAAAGCGTTCCTACTCCCTAACCCATCCGAGCAGTACTTC	CASSKAFLLPNPSEQYF
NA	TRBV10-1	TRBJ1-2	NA	TGCGCCAGCAGTGAAGGAGCCTCTGGCGGCTACACCTTC	CASSEGASGGYTF
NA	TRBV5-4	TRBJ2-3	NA	TGTGCCAGCAGCCCCCAGCAGGGGGGACGGGATACGCAGTATTTT	CASSPQQGGRDTQYF
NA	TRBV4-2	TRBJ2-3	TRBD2	TGTGCCAGCAGCCAAGTAGCGGGAGGCTTGTCCACAGATACGCAGTATTTT	CASSQVAGGLSTDTQYF
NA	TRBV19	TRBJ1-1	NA	TGTGCCAGTAGTGTAGTTAAACGGACTGAAGCTTTCTTT	CASSVVKRTEAFF
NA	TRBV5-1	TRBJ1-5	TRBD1	TGCGCCAGCAGCCTCCAGGGGGACAATCAGCCCCAGCATTTT	CASSLQGDNQPQHF
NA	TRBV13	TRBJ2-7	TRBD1	TGTGCCAGCAGCTTAGAGGACAGGGCCTCCGAGCAGTACTTC	CASSLEDRASEQYF
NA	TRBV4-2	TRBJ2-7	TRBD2	TGTGCCAGCAGCCAATCGACTAGCTTCTACGAGCAGTACTTC	CASSQSTSFYEQYF
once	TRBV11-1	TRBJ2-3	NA	TGTGCCAGCAGCTTGCAGGACACAGATACGCAGTATTTT	CASSLQDTDTQYF
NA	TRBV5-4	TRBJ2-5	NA	TGTGCCAGCAGCTTGGCCACCATTAGGGGCTTCCAAGAGACCCAGTACTTC	CASSLATIRGFQETQYF
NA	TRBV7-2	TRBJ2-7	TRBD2	TGTGCCAGCAGCCTTAACGCGGCTAGCGGCTCCTACGAGCAGTACTTC	CASSLNAASGSYEQYF
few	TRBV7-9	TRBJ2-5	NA	TGTGCCAGCAGCTTAGGCAGGGTGGAGACCCAGTACTTC	CASSLGRVETQYF
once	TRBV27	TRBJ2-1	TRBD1	TGTGCCAGCAATGAAGGACAGGTGATCTCCTACAATGAGCAGTTCTTC	CASNEGQVISYNEQFF
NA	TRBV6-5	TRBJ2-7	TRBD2	TGTGCCAGCAGTTATGGCGGGAGTCAGGTCGAGCAGTACTTC	CASSYGGSQVEQYF
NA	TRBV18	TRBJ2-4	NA	TGTGCCAGCTCACCGGCCGGGTCGAAAAACATTCAGTACTTC	CASSPAGSKNIQYF
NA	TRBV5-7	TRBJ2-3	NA	TGTGCCAGCAGCCGCCAGGGGCCTTGGGGTACTAGCACAGATACGCAGTATTTT	CASSRQGPWGTSTDTQYF
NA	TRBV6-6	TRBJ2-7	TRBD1	TGTGCCAGCAGTTTCTCTGACAGGGGGCGAGTTGAGCAGTACTTC	CASSFSDRGRVEQYF
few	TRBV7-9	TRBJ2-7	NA	TGTGCCAGCAGCTTAGAGGGGATCAAAACGCTCTTC	CASSLEGIKTLF
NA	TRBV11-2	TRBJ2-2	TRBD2	TGTGCCAGCAGCTTATTTTTAGCGGGTCTTACCGGGGAGCTGTTTTTT	CASSLFLAGLTGELFF
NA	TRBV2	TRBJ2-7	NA	TGTGCCAGCAGTGAAGTCGGCGGGGACTCCTACGAGCAGTACTTC	CASSEVGGDSYEQYF
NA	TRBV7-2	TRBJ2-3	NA	TGTGCCAGCAGCTTAGTGGCTAGTTCTTTTTTCACAGATACGCAGTATTTT	CASSLVASSFFTDTQYF
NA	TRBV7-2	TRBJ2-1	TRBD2	TGTGCCAGCAGCGCACCCGGGACTAGGAATGAGCAGTTCTTC	CASSAPGTRNEQFF
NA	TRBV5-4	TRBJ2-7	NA	TGTGCCAGCAGCTCGGGACTCCATTACGAGCAGTACTTC	CASSSGLHYEQYF